This is a list of T cell receptor beta chains from one sample in a study of T-cell memory formation after mild COVID-19. TCRdb analysed the 5' RACE reads with MiXCR anew, one entry per CDR3 protein. The data contain 310,000 or so distinct CDR3 sequences, roughly 15% of them singletons. Sequencing was done on a sample of PBMCs or a T cell subset sorted from them (not recorded which). The receptors derive from a man younger than 35 who had mild COVID-19 (a few samples of this study predate the infection). Cell type and time point are not known. The CDR3 runs from the conserved cysteine through the conserved F or W. A D gene is named only where the DNA matches it firmly. Some rows have no size entry. The others give once, few or many, or a class for an expanded clone.

TRBJ2-7 | TRBV15 | 14 | . | few | TGTGCCACCAGCAGAGATCGCGGGGCATCCGAGCAGTACTTC | CATSRDRGASEQYF
TRBJ2-1 | TRBV10-3 | 14 | . | few | TGTGCCATCAGCCCGACTAGTAGTGGCAATGAGCAGTTCTTC | CAISPTSSGNEQFF
TRBJ2-5 | TRBV11-2 | 13 | TRBD2 | few | TGTGCCAGCACAGCGGGGGGCCTGGAGACCCAGTACTTC | CASTAGGLETQYF
TRBJ2-1 | TRBV5-6 | 15 | . | few | TGTGCCAGCAGCTTGGAACCAGGGTGGAACAATGAGCAGTTCTTC | CASSLEPGWNNEQFF
TRBJ1-1 | TRBV20-1 | 15 | TRBD1 | . | TGCAGTGGCCAACCAGGGGGCAGGGGGAACACTGAAGCTTTCTTT | CSGQPGGRGNTEAFF
TRBJ1-2 | TRBV5-1 | 14 | . | few | TGCGCCACCTCGGGGAGCCCAGGCTCATCTGGCTACACCTTC | CATSGSPGSSGYTF
TRBJ1-5 | TRBV24-1 | 12 | . | . | TGTGCCACCAGTGATCCACAGGGTTTCCAGCATTTT | CATSDPQGFQHF
TRBJ1-2 | TRBV6-6 | 15 | . | many | TGTGCCAGCAGTTACGACCCGACTATCGACTATGGCTACACCTTC | CASSYDPTIDYGYTF
TRBJ2-3 | TRBV2 | 11 | . | . | TGTGCCAGCAGCCCCATGAATACGCAGTATTTT | CASSPMNTQYF
TRBJ1-3 | TRBV7-3 | 14 | . | . | TGTGCCAGCAGCTTTGTCAGAGATGGAAACACCATATATTTT | CASSFVRDGNTIYF
TRBJ2-3 | TRBV18 | 16 | TRBD2 | few | TGTGCCAGCTCACCAAGCCTAGCGGGGCGCACAGATACGCAGTATTTT | CASSPSLAGRTDTQYF
TRBJ2-7 | TRBV12-3/TRBV12-4 | 14 | . | . | TGTGCCAGTTCCAACTACCTCTCATCCTACGAGCAGTACTTC | CASSNYLSSYEQYF
TRBJ1-1 | TRBV14 | 15 | TRBD1 | . | TGTGCCAGCAGCCAGGATCGACAGGGGTACACTGAAGCTTTCTTT | CASSQDRQGYTEAFF
TRBJ1-5 | TRBV20-1 | 13 | . | few | TGCAGTGCTAGGGGGCAGGGTTATCAGCCCCAGCATTTT | CSARGQGYQPQHF
TRBJ2-1 | TRBV24-1 | 14 | . | . | TGTGCCACCAGTGTCGACGACTCCCTGGGGGAGCAGTTCTTC | CATSVDDSLGEQFF
TRBJ1-5 | TRBV15 | 18 | . | . | TGTGCCACCAGCAGAGATACAGCTTTTCTTAGGCCCAATCAGCCCCAGCATTTT | CATSRDTAFLRPNQPQHF
TRBJ2-1 | TRBV12-3/TRBV12-4 | 14 | TRBD1 | many | TGTGCCAGCAGGACAGACAGGGGATGGAATGAGCAGTTCTTC | CASRTDRGWNEQFF
TRBJ1-5 | TRBV20-1 | 12 | . | . | TGCAGTGCTACCGTAAGCAATCAGCCCCAGCATTTT | CSATVSNQPQHF
TRBJ1-1 | TRBV27 | 14 | TRBD1 | few | TGTGCCAGCGGGCGTAGGGGGCCGGGCACTGAAGCTTTCTTT | CASGRRGPGTEAFF
TRBJ2-6 | TRBV19 | 15 | . | . | TGTGCCAGTAGGTTGGACAGTTCAGGGGCCAACGTCCTGACTTTC | CASRLDSSGANVLTF
TRBJ1-6 | TRBV12-3/TRBV12-4 | 12 | TRBD1 | few | TGTGCCAGCAGGGGACAGGGCTCACCCCTCCACTTT | CASRGQGSPLHF
TRBJ2-4 | TRBV6-5 | 11 | . | . | TGTGCCAGAACATGGGAAAACATTCAGTACTTC | CARTWENIQYF
TRBJ1-5 | TRBV7-8 | 17 | . | few | TGTGCCAGCAGCCAGGCCAGCTTTAGCACAACTAATCAGCCCCAGCATTTT | CASSQASFSTTNQPQHF
TRBJ2-2 | TRBV7-2 | 16 | TRBD1 | . | TGTGCCAGCAGGCCCGCCGACAGGGTGTTTCCCGGGGAGCTGTTTTTT | CASRPADRVFPGELFF
TRBJ2-5 | TRBV5-6 | 16 | . | . | TGTGCCAGCAGCGACAACGGGGCCCTCGCGATTGAGACCCAGTACTTC | CASSDNGALAIETQYF
TRBJ1-2 | TRBV20-1 | 15 | . | . | TGCAGTGCTAGAGATCGGCGCAGGGGTAGCTATGGCTACACCTTC | CSARDRRRGSYGYTF
TRBJ2-3 | TRBV7-8 | 16 | TRBD1 | . | TGTGCCAGCACCAAAACCCGGGACAGCCGCACAGATACGCAGTATTTT | CASTKTRDSRTDTQYF
TRBJ1-2 | TRBV20-1 | 14 | . | few | TGCAGTGCTAGCTCTCTGGAGGGTGGCTATGGCTACACCTTC | CSASSLEGGYGYTF
TRBJ2-3 | TRBV20-1 | 14 | . | few | TGCAGTGCTCCCCGGCCGGGGTGGGCAGATACGCAGTATTTT | CSAPRPGWADTQYF
TRBJ2-3 | TRBV10-3 | 13 | . | few | TGTGCCATCGGTGCCGACTACACAGATACGCAGTATTTT | CAIGADYTDTQYF